The source of this TCR delta chain is a study of gamma-delta chains in newborns, infants, children. This clone was seen a few times. Compared with germline, one end of the junction differs, possibly owing to a read error. Different DNA sequences within this sample yield the same CDR3. The CDR3 extends over 21 amino acids. Germline loops: CDR1 NSMFDY, CDR2 ISSIKDK. TCRdb processed the reads again with the CATT caller. This table holds about 8,500 delta-chain clones, about 3.4% found once. The chain joins TRAV29/DV5 to TRDJ1; D is ambiguous. The sequence was collected from a child who was a newborn, infant or young child, either healthy, febrile or measles-vaccinated (not recorded which). Source material: blood. CDR3 bases: TGTGCAGCAAGGGCGCCGCACCCGGGGTTTGGCAAGGTGACGGGCACCGACAAACTCATCTTT. Translated, it gives CAARAPHPGFGKVTGTDKLIF.